Below are 20 T cell receptor beta chains sequenced from a single sample in a study of blood T cell repertoires in COVID-19. Repertoires were generated with immunoSEQ multiplex PCR, while TCRdb's copy carries only in-frame clones and drops some. The sample has about 110,000 clones, more than 70% seen once. The sample taken for sequencing was peripheral blood. The origin of the receptors is a woman between 70 and 85 years old who had recovered from COVID-19.

The chain links TRBV6-5 to TRBJ1-2; tentative D call: TRBD1 (6 bases). The CDR3 length is 14 residues. With 7 bases removed from V and 0 bases from J, the gap between germline ends came to 12 bases. CDR1 and CDR2 from the germline V gene are MNHEY and SVGAGI. CDR3 protein: CASTSGAANYGYTF. CDR3 nucleotides: TGTGCCAGCACCTCAGGGGCAGCTAACTATGGCTACACCTTC.

The genes are TRBV6-5 and TRBJ2-7; 8 bases are shared with TRBD1. Germline V gene sequence: CDR1 MNHEY, CDR2 SVGAGI. The CDR3 covers 14 residues. Losses at the gene ends were 7 bases for V and 6 bases for J; bases not matched to a gene: 11. The CDR3 is CASTRQGILGEQYF. The CDR3 DNA follows: TGTGCCAGCACTAGACAGGGGATCCTCGGCGAGCAGTACTTC.

The chain carries TRBV10-3 and TRBJ2-1, with D possibly matching TRBD1 (5 bases). V lost 4 bases, J lost 0 bases, and 19 bases lay in between. The CDR3 is 18 residues long. The germline V gene encodes CDR1 ENHRY and CDR2 SYGVKD. This CDR3 reads CAISGAGPSRTSYNEQFF. The CDR3, as DNA: TGTGCCATCAGTGGGGCAGGGCCGAGTCGAACCTCCTACAATGAGCAGTTCTTC.

The chain links TRBV5-1 to TRBJ2-2; 10 nucleotides align to TRBD1. V dropped 7 bases and J dropped 4; count of bases not matched to a gene: 7. CDR1 SGHRS and CDR2 YFSETQ come from the germline V gene. The CDR3 covers 15 residues. The CDR3 here is CASGRTGGTTGELFF. CDR3 bases: TGCGCCAGCGGCAGGACAGGGGGGACCACCGGGGAGCTGTTTTTT.

The chain links TRBV7-8 to TRBJ2-7; TRBD1 agrees at 7 bases. There are 15 residues in the CDR3. CDR1 and CDR2 from the germline V gene are SGHVS and FQNEAQ. After removal of 4 bases from V and 2 bases from J, the junction contained 8 bases not matched to a gene. In DNA form, the CDR3 reads TGTGCCAGCAGCTGGGACCGACAGGGAACCTACGAGCAGTACTTC. Its translation: CASSWDRQGTYEQYF.

The rearrangement joins TRBV6-5 to TRBJ1-3; weak D call: TRBD1 (5 bases). The CDR3 covers 11 residues. Trimming removed 10 bases at V and 4 bases at J, with 8 bases between. Germline values: CDR1 MNHEY, CDR2 SVGAGI. The CDR3 is CAIRQGNTIYF. The DNA for the CDR3 is TGTGCCATTCGACAGGGAAACACCATATATTTT.

The chain couples TRBV5-8 to TRBJ2-2; 11 bases are a match to TRBD2. Germline CDR1 is SGHTS and CDR2 is YDEGEE. This CDR3 is built from 15 residues. V lost 4 bases, J lost 4 bases, and 3 bases stayed unmatched. CDR3 region: CASSPSGGFTGELFF. The CDR3 coding sequence is TGTGCCAGCAGCCCTAGCGGGGGGTTCACCGGGGAGCTGTTTTTT.

The chain has TRBV3-1 (or the pseudogene TRBV3-2) and TRBJ2-7; a possible D gene is TRBD1 (6 bases). V was pared by 4 bases and J by 4 bases, with 14 bases between. The CDR3 sequence is 14 residues long. CDR1 and CDR2 (germline): LGHDT, YNNKEL (reference sequence). Here the CDR3 DNA reads TGTGCCAGCAGCCGCTTCGCCACAGGGTACGAGCAGTACTTC. It codes for CASSRFATGYEQYF.

This clone was seen only once. The chain couples TRBV10-2 to TRBJ2-2, with TRBD2 identical over 15 bases. The CDR3 is 17 amino acids. Germline values: CDR1 WSHSY, CDR2 SAAADI. V shed 8 bases, J shed 0 bases, and the junction held 4 bases outside the gene matches. The CDR3 spells CASRWTSGRANTGELFF. The CDR3 coding sequence is TGCGCCAGCCGCTGGACTAGCGGGAGGGCGAACACCGGGGAGCTGTTTTTT.

V gene TRBV6-4 combines with J gene TRBJ2-7; D might be TRBD2 (6 bases). With 8 bases removed from V and 3 bases from J, the gap between germline ends came to 17 bases. The CDR3 is 14 residues long. Per germline, CDR1 MRHNA and CDR2 SNTAGT. The CDR3 region has the DNA TGTGCCAGCGGGGGATGGGCGGGGCGCTACGAGCAGTACTTC. It translates to CASGGWAGRYEQYF.

Note on this clone: Other DNA variants within this sample encode the same CDR3. The rearrangement links TRBV19 to TRBJ2-2, with D tentatively TRBD1 (5 bases). The CDR3 sequence is 15 residues long. Germline values: CDR1 LNHDA, CDR2 SQIVND (reference sequence). V was cut by 1 base and J by 0 bases, with 6 bases left in between. This chain's CDR3 is CASSIGRANTGELFF. The CDR3 DNA follows: TGTGCCAGTAGTATAGGCAGGGCGAACACCGGGGAGCTGTTTTTT.

The V and J genes are TRBV7-9 and TRBJ1-1; no clear D gene. The germline CDR1 and CDR2 sequences are SEHNR and FQNEAQ (reference sequence). The CDR3 loop spans 15 amino acids. Trimming cost V 4 bases and J 1 base, with 13 bases left between them. CDR3: CASSSGGSGNTEAFF. For the CDR3, the DNA is TGTGCCAGCAGCTCGGGCGGGTCGGGGAACACTGAAGCTTTCTTT.

The J gene is TRBJ1-2, the V gene TRBV12-3 or TRBV12-4, with D perhaps matching TRBD1 (5 bases). This CDR3 has 13 amino acids. V gave up 6 bases and J gave up 5 bases, with 13 bases separating them. CDR3 sequence (DNA): TGTGCCAGCAGACGCGGGACCAATTATGGCTACACCTTC. It yields the protein CASRRGTNYGYTF.

The rearrangement joins TRBV7-2 to TRBJ2-3, with 8 bases matching TRBD2. Trimming took 0 bases from V and 1 from J; bases not matched to a gene: 3. The CDR3 extends over 16 amino acids. Germline V gene lookup returns CDR1 SGHTA and CDR2 FQGNSA. In DNA, the CDR3 is TGTGCCAGCAGCTTAGCCGGAGCGGGAGGCACAGATACGCAGTATTTT. It translates to CASSLAGAGGTDTQYF.

The CDR3 spells CARSSDCYSSYNEQFF. In nucleotides, the CDR3 is TGTGCCAGAAGCTCGGACTGTTACTCTTCCTACAATGAGCAGTTCTTC. V and J are TRBV5-3 and TRBJ2-1, with D possibly being TRBD2 (5 bases). TRBV5-3 is an ORF, with its function uncertain. V gave up 3 bases and J gave up 1 base, with 14 bases separating them. The CDR3 is 16 amino acids.

This clone was observed a single time. The chain is built from TRBV30 and TRBJ1-1, with TRBD1 identical over 9 bases. This CDR3 is 15 amino acids long. The germline V gene encodes CDR1 GTSNPN and CDR2 SVGIG (reference sequence). The V gene end was trimmed by 3 bases and the J gene end by 7 bases; junction bases not matched to a gene: 12. DNA of the CDR3: TGTGCCTGGAGCAAAAAGACAGGGGGTCCAGGTGAAGCTTTCTTT. It codes for CAWSKKTGGPGEAFF. The full variable domain, its missing parts supplied by reference TRBV30 and TRBJ1-1, is SQTIHQWPATLVQPVGSPLSLECTVEGTSNPNLYWYRQAAGRGLQLLFYSVGIGQISSEVPQNLSASRPQDRQFILSSKKLLLSDSGFYLCAWSKKTGGPGEAFFGQGTRLTVV.

The V call is TRBV13, the J call TRBJ2-3; TRBD2 matches 7 bases. V shed 3 bases, J shed 2 bases, and the junction held 5 bases outside the gene matches. Germline CDR1 reads PRHDT; CDR2 reads FYEKMQ (reference sequence). The CDR3 has 15 residues. The CDR3 DNA is TGTGCCAGCAGCTTCCCGAGCGGGGCCACAGATACGCAGTATTTT. This codes for CASSFPSGATDTQYF.

CDR3 loop: CASQQASYEQYF. DNA of the CDR3: TGTGCCAGCCAACAGGCCTCCTACGAGCAGTACTTC. V and J are TRBV28 and TRBJ2-7, with D tentatively TRBD1 (5 bases). CDR3 length: 12 amino acids. Per the germline V gene, CDR1 is MDHEN and CDR2 is SYDVKM. V was trimmed by 8 bases and J by 0 bases, leaving 8 bases between them.

The gene calls are TRBV11-2 and TRBJ2-3; maybe TRBD2 (6 bases). Germline V CDR1 and CDR2: SGHAT, FQNNGV. The CDR3 is 14 amino acids. V was cut by 7 bases and J by 4 bases, with 15 bases left in between. CDR3 protein: CASNLGTGADTQYF. The CDR3 nucleotides read TGTGCCAGCAATCTGGGAACGGGAGCAGATACGCAGTATTTT.

The CDR3 protein is CASSLGRGPSYEQYF. CDR3 DNA sequence: TGTGCCAGCAGCTTGGGCAGGGGGCCCAGCTACGAGCAGTACTTC. V is TRBV7-8 and J is TRBJ2-7, with 8 bases fitting TRBD1. V shed 3 bases and J 3 bases; nucleotides not matched to a gene: 7. This CDR3 is 15 amino acids long. Germline-derived CDR1 and CDR2 are SGHVS and FQNEAQ. The variable domain in full, with the rest retrieved from reference TRBV7-8 and TRBJ2-7, is GAGVSQSPRYKVAKRGQDVALRCDPISGHVSLFWYQQALGQGPEFLTYFQNEAQLDKSGLPSDRFFAERPEGSVSTLKIQRTQQEDSAVYLCASSLGRGPSYEQYFGPGTRLTVT.